This T cell receptor beta chain was observed in a study of T cells expressing NK-cell markers. For the study at large: It was from sorted CD3+CD56+NKG2C+, CD3+CD56+NKG2C- and CD3+CD56-NKG2C+ T cells that TCR beta repertoires came.

Libraries used 5'RACE template switching adding universal primer site and UMIs. TCRdb reprocessed the 5' RACE reads and keeps a single row for each CDR3 protein, giving no DNA. Recorded for this sample: about 550,000 distinct CDR3 sequences. A word on this clonotype: Its specificity is not known.

Whole-study results and caveats: The HCMV specificity of the expanded NKG2C+ T cell clones stayed unresolved.

The CDR3 has 12 amino acids. Germline V gives CDR1 MDHEN, CDR2 SYDVKM. The clonotype was recovered from a man between 18 and 29 years old in good health. The sequenced sample was blood T cells: a sorted CD56 or NKG2C T cell subset, CD4+ or CD8+ T cells, or bulk PBMC T cells (not recorded which). This chain connects TRBV28 to TRBJ1-5. Here the CDR3 reads CASRLGNQPQHF.